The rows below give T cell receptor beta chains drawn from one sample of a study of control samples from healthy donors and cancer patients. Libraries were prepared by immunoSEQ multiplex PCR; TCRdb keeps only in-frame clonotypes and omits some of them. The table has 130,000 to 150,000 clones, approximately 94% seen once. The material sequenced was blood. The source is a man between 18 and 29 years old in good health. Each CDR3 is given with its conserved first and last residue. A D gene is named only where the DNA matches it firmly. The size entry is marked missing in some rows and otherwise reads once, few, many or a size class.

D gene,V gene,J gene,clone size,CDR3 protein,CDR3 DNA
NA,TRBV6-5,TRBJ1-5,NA,CASSYSRGNQPQHF,TGTGCCAGCAGTTACTCTCGGGGGAATCAGCCCCAGCATTTT
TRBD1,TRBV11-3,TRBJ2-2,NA,CASSPQQGSNTGELFF,TGTGCCAGCAGCCCTCAACAGGGGAGCAACACCGGGGAGCTGTTTTTT
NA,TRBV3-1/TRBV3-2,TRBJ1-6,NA,CASSQLTDNSPLHF,TGTGCCAGCAGCCAGTTGACAGATAATTCACCCCTCCACTTT
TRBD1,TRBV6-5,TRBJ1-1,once,CASSYSTGGGTEAFF,TGTGCCAGCAGTTACTCGACAGGGGGAGGCACTGAAGCTTTCTTT
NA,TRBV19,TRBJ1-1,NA,CASSFTQNTEAFF,TGTGCCAGTAGTTTCACCCAGAACACTGAAGCTTTCTTT
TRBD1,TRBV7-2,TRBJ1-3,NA,CASSPGTAGNTIYF,TGTGCCAGCAGCCCCGGGACAGCCGGAAACACCATATATTTT
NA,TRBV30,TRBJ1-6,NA,CAWSVRLYSSNSPLHF,TGTGCCTGGAGTGTACGACTTTATAGCTCAAACTCACCCCTCCACTTT
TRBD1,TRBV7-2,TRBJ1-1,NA,CATTTSGTGNTEAFF,TGTGCCACTACAACATCCGGGACAGGGAACACTGAAGCTTTCTTT
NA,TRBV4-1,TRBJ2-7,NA,CASSQEGVNNGASYEQYF,TGCGCCAGCAGCCAAGAGGGGGTAAATAACGGGGCTTCCTACGAGCAGTACTTC
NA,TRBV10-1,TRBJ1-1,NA,CASSESLGVTEAFF,TGCGCCAGCAGTGAGTCTCTTGGGGTAACTGAAGCTTTCTTT
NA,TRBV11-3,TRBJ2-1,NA,CASSSSPIAYNEQFF,TGTGCCAGCAGCTCAAGCCCTATCGCCTACAATGAGCAGTTCTTC
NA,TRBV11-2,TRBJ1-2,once,CASSLTGDYGYTF,TGTGCCAGCAGCTTGACCGGGGACTATGGCTACACCTTC
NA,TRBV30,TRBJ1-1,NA,CAWRTPGPNTEAFF,TGTGCCTGGAGGACACCTGGACCGAACACTGAAGCTTTCTTT
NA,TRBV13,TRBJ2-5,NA,CASSSYGEPNTETQYF,TGTGCCAGCAGCTCGTACGGGGAGCCCAACACGGAGACCCAGTACTTC
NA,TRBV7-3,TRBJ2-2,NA,CASSPGTHTGELFF,TGTGCCAGCAGCCCCGGGACCCACACCGGGGAGCTGTTTTTT
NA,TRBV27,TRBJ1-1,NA,CASSYHLQKPAANTEAFF,TGTGCCAGCAGTTACCATCTACAGAAACCCGCAGCGAACACTGAAGCTTTCTTT
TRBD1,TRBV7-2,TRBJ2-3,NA,CASSLTGGLDTQYF,TGTGCCAGCAGCTTAACAGGGGGGCTAGATACGCAGTATTTT
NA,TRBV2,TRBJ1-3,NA,CASTTDAGNTIYF,TGTGCCAGCACGACTGATGCTGGAAACACCATATATTTT
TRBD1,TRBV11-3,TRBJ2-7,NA,CASSRGTGDSYEQYF,TGTGCCAGCAGCCGGGGGACAGGGGACTCCTACGAGCAGTACTTC
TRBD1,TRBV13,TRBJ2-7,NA,CASKGQDSRYEQYF,TGTGCCAGCAAGGGACAGGATTCCCGCTACGAGCAGTACTTC
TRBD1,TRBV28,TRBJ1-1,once,CASSPGRGLGRRDAFF,TGTGCCAGCAGCCCGGGAAGGGGGCTTGGTAGAAGGGACGCTTTCTTT
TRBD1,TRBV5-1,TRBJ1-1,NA,CASSSGTGGYTEAFF,TGCGCCAGCAGCTCGGGGACAGGGGGCTACACTGAAGCTTTCTTT
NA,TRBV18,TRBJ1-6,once,CASSLGFWSPLHF,TGTGCCAGCTCACTAGGCTTTTGGTCACCCCTCCACTTT
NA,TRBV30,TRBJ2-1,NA,CASDGYNEQFF,TGTGCCTCCGACGGTTACAATGAGCAGTTCTTC
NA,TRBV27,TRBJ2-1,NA,CASSSPPPPYNEQFF,TGTGCCAGCAGTTCACCCCCCCCGCCCTACAATGAGCAGTTCTTC
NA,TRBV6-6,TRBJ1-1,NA,CASSYGGTNTEAFF,TGTGCCAGCAGTTACGGCGGAACTAACACTGAAGCTTTCTTT
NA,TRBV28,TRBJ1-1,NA,CASSPAPGARTEAFF,TGTGCCAGCAGCCCTGCACCGGGGGCGCGAACTGAAGCTTTCTTT
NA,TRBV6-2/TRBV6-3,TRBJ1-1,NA,CASSYRGSDTEAFF,TGTGCCAGCAGTTATAGGGGGTCTGACACTGAAGCTTTCTTT
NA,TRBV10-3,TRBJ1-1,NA,CAISVTPVPSEENTEAFF,TGTGCCATCAGTGTCACCCCAGTGCCCTCGGAGGAGAACACTGAAGCTTTCTTT
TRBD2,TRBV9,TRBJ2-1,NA,CASSVAGLAGVGYNEQFF,TGTGCCAGCAGCGTAGCCGGACTAGCGGGAGTAGGCTACAATGAGCAGTTCTTC
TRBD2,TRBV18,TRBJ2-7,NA,CASSPRAGGTYEQYF,TGTGCCAGCTCACCAAGAGCGGGGGGAACCTACGAGCAGTACTTC
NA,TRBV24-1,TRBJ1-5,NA,CATSDLGHSQPQHF,TGTGCCACCAGTGATTTGGGACACAGTCAGCCCCAGCATTTT
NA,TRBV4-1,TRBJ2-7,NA,CASSTRSSSPSYEQYF,TGCGCCAGCAGCACCCGGAGTTCGTCACCCTCCTACGAGCAGTACTTC
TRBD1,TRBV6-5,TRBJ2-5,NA,CASSSTGTGRETQYF,TGTGCCAGCAGTTCTACCGGGACAGGGAGAGAGACCCAGTACTTC
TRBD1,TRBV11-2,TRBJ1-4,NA,CASSLISGGVEKLFF,TGTGCCAGCAGCTTAATTTCAGGGGGCGTTGAAAAACTGTTTTTT
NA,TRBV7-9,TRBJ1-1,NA,CAGGQINTEAFF,TGTGCCGGAGGACAGATCAACACTGAAGCTTTCTTT
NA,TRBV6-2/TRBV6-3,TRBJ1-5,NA,CASSYGGVNQPQHF,TGTGCCAGCAGTTACGGGGGCGTAAATCAGCCCCAGCATTTT
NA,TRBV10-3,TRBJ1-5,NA,CAISPGPENQPQHF,TGTGCCATCAGTCCGGGCCCGGAGAATCAGCCCCAGCATTTT
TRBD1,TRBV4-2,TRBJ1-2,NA,CASSQGGEYRGLSDGYTF,TGTGCCAGCAGCCAAGGAGGGGAATACAGGGGGCTATCGGATGGCTACACCTTC
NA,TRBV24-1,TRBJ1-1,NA,CATSDSGSRKAFF,TGTGCCACCAGTGATTCTGGGTCACGAAAAGCTTTCTTT
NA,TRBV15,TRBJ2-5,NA,CATSRVGAAGGQETQYF,TGTGCCACCAGCAGAGTAGGGGCGGCAGGGGGGCAGGAGACCCAGTACTTC
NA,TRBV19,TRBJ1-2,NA,CASSDPVDRGYTF,TGTGCCAGTAGTGACCCGGTGGATCGGGGCTACACCTTC
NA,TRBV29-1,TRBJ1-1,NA,CSVDPTGNTEAFF,TGCAGCGTTGACCCGACTGGGAACACTGAAGCTTTCTTT
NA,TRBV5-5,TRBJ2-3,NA,CASSLDGASTDTQYF,TGTGCCAGCAGCTTGGACGGTGCTAGCACAGATACGCAGTATTTT
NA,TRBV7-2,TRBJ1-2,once,CASSPPGSRNGYTF,TGTGCCAGCAGCCCGCCGGGGTCTCGTAATGGCTACACCTTC
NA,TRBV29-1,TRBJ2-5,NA,CSVGGQETQYF,TGCAGCGTCGGGGGTCAAGAGACCCAGTACTTC
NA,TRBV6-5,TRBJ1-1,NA,CASSRGIGAEAFF,TGTGCCAGCAGTCGGGGGATTGGAGCTGAAGCTTTCTTT
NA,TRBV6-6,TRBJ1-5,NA,CASSYPGGNQPQHF,TGTGCCAGCAGTTACCCAGGGGGCAATCAGCCCCAGCATTTT
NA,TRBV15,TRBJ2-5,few,CATSSAFTETQYF,TGTGCCACCAGCAGTGCGTTTACGGAGACCCAGTACTTC
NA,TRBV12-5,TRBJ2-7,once,CASGLGQYEQYF,TGTGCTAGTGGTTTGGGACAATACGAGCAGTACTTC
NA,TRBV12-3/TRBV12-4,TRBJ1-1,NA,CASSFSADTEAFF,TGTGCCAGCAGTTTCTCGGCAGACACAGAAGCTTTCTTT
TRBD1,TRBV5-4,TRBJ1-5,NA,CASSHEQGEPQHF,TGTGCCAGCAGCCACGAGCAGGGGGAGCCCCAGCATTTT
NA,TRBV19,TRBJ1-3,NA,CASSYSNKNTIYF,TGTGCCAGTAGCTACAGCAACAAAAACACCATATATTTT
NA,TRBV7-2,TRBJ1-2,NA,CASSLRTGGYGYTF,TGTGCCAGCAGCCTTCGGACGGGGGGGTATGGCTACACCTTC
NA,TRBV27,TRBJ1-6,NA,CASRVRQGHNSPLHF,TGTGCCAGCAGGGTTCGGCAGGGGCATAATTCACCCCTCCACTTT